Below are 9 T cell receptor beta chains sequenced from a single sample in a study of breast tumors, draining lymph nodes, adjacent tissues (dated by TCRdb to 2015 to 2016). Lymph node samples came from the axillary draining lymph nodes of breast cancer patients. The library relied on multiplex PCR. The sequencer was an Illumina HiSeq 2000. TCRdb's own reprocessing of the public reads used fastp at Q25 and MiXCR and kept productive beta chains. CDR3 protein sequences are deduplicated, and each keeps its most common genes and DNA. This sample lists about 130,000 distinct CDR3 sequences; 15% to 20% were detected once. The leading ten clones occupy less than 4.5% of the sample. The material sequenced was axillary lymph node tissue. These receptors all stem from a female donor with breast cancer. Some clones in this sample may be carry-over from other donors' samples.

In its sample, this clonotype was seen many times. The chain is built from TRBV24-1 and TRBJ2-2; maybe TRBD1 (6 bases). The V and J ends lost 2 bases and 3 bases respectively, with 15 bases between them. CDR3 length: 17 residues. CDR1 KGHDR and CDR2 SFDVKD come from the germline V gene. Here the CDR3 reads CATSDSKGEGDTGELFF. The CDR3 nucleotides read TGTGCCACCAGTGATTCGAAGGGGGAAGGAGACACCGGGGAGCTGTTTTTT.

The count of this clonotype is one. With a much larger clone just one base away, this may be a read error. The CDR3 nucleotides read TGTGCCAGCCGAAGTGATGGGGCCCTAAGCTCCTACAATGGGCAGTTCTTC. It is translated as CASRSDGALSSYNGQFF. J is TRBJ2-1 and V is TRBV6-5, with D tentatively TRBD1 (5 bases). In germline, CDR1 is MNHEY, CDR2 SVGAGI. This CDR3 region has 17 residues.

This clonotype was observed many times. V gene TRBV10-1 combines with J gene TRBJ2-5, with D unresolved. This CDR3 has 13 amino acids. Per the germline V gene, CDR1 is WNHNN and CDR2 is SYGVQD (reference sequence). Trimming pared 2 bases from V and 3 bases from J, leaving 7 bases between. The chain's CDR3 is CASSEQAEETQYF. The CDR3 region has the DNA TGCGCCAGCAGTGAGCAGGCTGAAGAGACCCAGTACTTC.

The table lists this clonotype with many counts. This chain joins TRBV7-9 and TRBJ2-5; D may be TRBD1 or TRBD2 (5 bases each). V was pared by 5 bases and J by 2 bases, with 12 bases between. Per the germline V gene, CDR1 is SEHNR and CDR2 is FQNEAQ (reference sequence). CDR3 size: 14 residues. CDR3 sequence: CASSPRGEQETQYF. The CDR3, as DNA: TGTGCCAGCAGCCCCCGAGGGGAGCAAGAGACCCAGTACTTC.

The sample holds many counts of this clonotype. This chain uses TRBV19 with TRBJ1-6; possible D gene TRBD1, 5 bases. From germline, CDR1 is LNHDA and CDR2 SQIVND (reference sequence). The CDR3 consists of 14 residues. The V end lost 5 bases, the J end lost 14 bases, and 19 bases lay between the germline ends. The CDR3 DNA reads TGTGCCAGTAGTCCTGGGACGGGCCTGGGATCCCTCCACTTT. This sequence encodes CASSPGTGLGSLHF.

This clonotype was counted ten times or more. The chain employs TRBV20-1 and TRBJ2-3; D is unclear. Looked up from germline, CDR1 is DFQATT and CDR2 is SNEGSKA (reference sequence). Trimming left V 0 bases short and J 5 bases short, with 9 bases between. CDR3 length: 13 residues. In DNA form, the CDR3 reads TGCAGTGCTAGAGATTCCTGGGAAGATACGCAGTATTTT. Translating it yields CSARDSWEDTQYF.

CDR3 region: CASSWGQAYSNQPQHF. In nucleotides, the CDR3 is TGTGCCAGCAGCTGGGGACAGGCTTATAGCAATCAGCCCCAGCATTTT. The chain joins TRBV12-3 or TRBV12-4 to TRBJ1-5; 8 nucleotides align to TRBD1. The length of the CDR3 is 16 residues. Trimming at V came to 6 bases and at J to 0 bases, leaving 7 bases not matched to a gene.

This clonotype has ten or more counts. The gene calls are TRBV6-4 and TRBJ1-2; a possible D gene is TRBD1 (5 bases). In germline, CDR1 is MRHNA, CDR2 SNTAGT. The CDR3 length is 14 residues. The V end lost 2 bases, the J end lost 4 bases, and 11 bases lay between the germline ends. This chain's CDR3 is CASSDEWGSYGYTF. The CDR3 DNA sequence: TGTGCCAGCAGTGACGAGTGGGGGTCCTATGGCTACACCTTC.

Concerning this clonotype: A much larger clonotype is one base distant, so this may be a read error. The chain links TRBV5-4 to TRBJ2-1; 11 nucleotides agree with TRBD2. This CDR3 contains 14 residues. Germline CDR1 and CDR2: SGHNT and YYREEE (reference sequence). CDR3: CAGSSSGGTYEQFF. DNA of the CDR3: TGTGCCGGCAGTTCTAGCGGGGGGACCTATGAGCAGTTCTTC.